The next 20 T cell receptor beta chains were all read from a single sample in a study of T cell repertoires in cytomegalovirus infection. Each CDR3 protein gets one entry after TCRdb re-called the reads with MiXCR. The table records about 460,000 distinct CDR3 sequences, about 11% of them present only once. The sequencing sample was made of PBMCs. The receptor source for this set is a human donor in good health (CMV status not recorded). Some clones in this sample may be carry-over from other donors' samples.

This clonotype was picked up many times. The chain joins TRBV20-1 to TRBJ2-7; D might be TRBD1 (5 bases). This CDR3 has 14 residues. Germline V gene data show CDR1 as DFQATT and CDR2 as SNEGSKA (reference sequence). Trimming shortened V by 0 bases and J by 6 bases, and 15 bases separated the two germline ends. The CDR3 reads CSARDREKVAEQYF. CDR3 in DNA: TGCAGTGCTAGAGACAGGGAAAAGGTAGCCGAGCAGTACTTC.

This clonotype was observed at least ten times. The chain has TRBV5-1 and TRBJ2-5; 12 nucleotides agree with TRBD2. Germline-derived CDR1 and CDR2 are SGHRS and YFSETQ. The CDR3 is 15 residues long. V trimming: 4 bases; J trimming: 4 bases; junction bases outside the gene matches: 5. CDR3 DNA sequence: TGCGCCAGCAGCAAGACTAGCGGGAGCTTAGAGACCCAGTACTTC. Its translation is CASSKTSGSLETQYF. Using reference TRBV5-1 and TRBJ2-5 for the parts outside the CDR3, the full variable domain is KAGVTQTPRYLIKTRGQQVTLSCSPISGHRSVSWYQQTPGQGLQFLFEYFSETQRNKGNFPGRFSGRQFSNSRSEMNVSTLELGDSALYLCASSKTSGSLETQYFGPGTRLLVL.

This clonotype was picked up many times. This rearrangement joins TRBV25-1 to TRBJ2-7; 7 bases fit TRBD1. V was pared by 2 bases and J by 3 bases, with 7 bases of the junction left unmatched. The CDR3 totals 15 residues. CDR1 is MGHDK, CDR2 SYGVNS, per germline. This CDR3 is CASSERGPGNYEQYF. In nucleotides, the CDR3 is TGTGCCAGCAGTGAAAGGGGGCCGGGGAACTACGAGCAGTACTTC.

This clonotype was observed at least ten times. The chain has TRBV6-2 or TRBV6-3 and TRBJ2-2; D could derive from TRBD1 or TRBD2 (5 bases each). Germline V lookup: CDR1 MNHEY, CDR2 SVGEGT. Trimming removed 6 bases at V and 4 bases at J, with 18 bases between. The CDR3 is 16 residues long. This CDR3 is CASSPPQGAATGELFF. CDR3 nucleotide sequence: TGTGCCAGCAGCCCCCCCCAGGGAGCCGCCACCGGGGAGCTGTTTTTT.

This clonotype was detected many times. The chain combines TRBV7-8 with TRBJ1-1; no definite D call. Trimming stripped 1 base from V and 5 bases from J, with 14 bases between. The CDR3 contains 15 residues. Per germline, CDR1 SGHVS and CDR2 FQNEAQ. In DNA form, the CDR3 reads TGTGCCAGCAGCTTAGTTAAAGGAGGAAGGACTGAAGCTTTCTTT. Protein product: CASSLVKGGRTEAFF.

This clonotype was counted many times. The gene calls are TRBV20-1 and TRBJ1-2; D may be TRBD1 (5 bases). The V end was cut by 3 bases, the J end by 6 bases, with 14 bases between. Germline-derived CDR1 and CDR2 are DFQATT and SNEGSKA (reference sequence). The CDR3 runs 13 residues. DNA of the CDR3: TGCAGTGCTAGGATCACAGACAGCGATGGCTACACCTTC. Amino acid sequence: CSARITDSDGYTF.

The genes are TRBV7-9 and TRBJ2-3; no definite D call. Trimming shortened V by 1 base and J by 4 bases, and 6 bases separated the two germline ends. This CDR3 contains 13 residues. Germline V gene sequence: CDR1 SEHNR, CDR2 FQNEAQ (reference sequence). The CDR3 sequence: CASSLDGPDTQYF. The CDR3 nucleotides are TGTGCCAGCAGCTTAGATGGACCAGATACGCAGTATTTT. Full variable domain (outside the CDR3, taken from reference TRBV7-9 and TRBJ2-3): DTGVSQNPRHKITKRGQNVTFRCDPISEHNRLYWYRQTLGQGPEFLTYFQNEAQLEKSRLLSDRFSAERPKGSFSTLEIQRTEQGDSAMYLCASSLDGPDTQYFGPGTRLTVL.

This clonotype was detected many times. The chain has TRBV7-2 and TRBJ2-7; D gene ambiguous. Deletions cut 2 bases from V and 0 bases from J, with 5 bases between. The CDR3 runs 13 residues. The germline CDR1 and CDR2 sequences are SGHTA and FQGNSA. The CDR3 DNA reads TGTGCCAGCAGCTTAAACCCCTCCTACGAGCAGTACTTC. Residues: CASSLNPSYEQYF. The complete variable domain, with remaining parts taken from reference TRBV7-2 and TRBJ2-7, reads GAGVSQSPSNKVTEKGKDVELRCDPISGHTALYWYRQSLGQGLEFLIYFQGNSAPDKSGLPSDRFSAERTGGSVSTLTIQRTQQEDSAVYLCASSLNPSYEQYFGPGTRLTVT.

The table lists this clonotype with many counts. This chain connects TRBV7-9 to TRBJ1-3; unclear D gene. The CDR3 spans 18 residues. The V and J ends lost 5 bases and 2 bases respectively, with 22 bases between them. Germline values: CDR1 SEHNR, CDR2 FQNEAQ (reference sequence). The CDR3, as DNA: TGTGCCAGCAGCCCTACTAGTCCTACACGTCATACTGGAAACACCATATATTTT. Encoded protein: CASSPTSPTRHTGNTIYF.

The sample holds a few counts of this clonotype. The chain has TRBV20-1 and TRBJ1-1, with unresolved D. Germline lookup yields CDR1 DFQATT and CDR2 SNEGSKA (reference sequence). V lost 1 base to trimming and J lost 1 base, with 7 bases between them. CDR3 length: 13 amino acids. The CDR3 coding sequence is TGCAGTGCTAGAGGGACGGCGAACACTGAAGCTTTCTTT. Protein sequence: CSARGTANTEAFF.

The chain joins TRBV12-5 to TRBJ1-1; D gene uncertain. There are 13 residues in the CDR3. V was cut by 5 bases and J by 1 base, with 8 bases left in between. The germline V gene has CDR1 LGHNT and CDR2 FRNRAP. CDR3 bases: TGTGCTAGTGGTCCGGACCAGAACACTGAAGCTTTCTTT. Translating it yields CASGPDQNTEAFF.

This clonotype has ten or more counts. V is TRBV6-5 and J is TRBJ2-2, with TRBD2 as a possible D gene (6 bases). V was shortened by 8 bases and J by 2 bases, with 15 bases between the two germline ends. The CDR3 totals 15 residues. CDR1 is MNHEY and CDR2 is SVGAGI in the germline V gene. The CDR3 reads CASSKLARNTGELFF. The CDR3 DNA reads as TGTGCCAGCTCTAAGCTAGCGAGAAACACCGGGGAGCTGTTTTTT.

This clonotype was picked up many times. CDR3 in DNA: TGTGCCAGCAGTTTATCTCAGATCTATGGCTACACCTTC. It codes for CASSLSQIYGYTF. The gene calls are TRBV12-3 or TRBV12-4 and TRBJ1-2; no clear D gene. The length of the CDR3 is 13 residues. V lost 2 bases, J lost 4 bases, and 8 bases lay in between.

This clonotype was recorded a few times. V is TRBV28 and J is TRBJ1-1; no definite D call. The CDR3 sequence is 13 residues long. Germline CDR1 reads MDHEN; CDR2 reads SYDVKM. Trimming took off 7 bases at V and 3 bases at J, with 12 bases between the two ends. The CDR3 here is CASTTGPHTEAFF. CDR3 coding DNA: TGTGCCAGCACAACCGGGCCGCACACTGAAGCTTTCTTT.

A word on this clonotype: The CDR3 ends on some other residue instead of the conserved phenylalanine or tryptophan, so this is likely a read error. The V and J genes are TRBV5-6 and TRBJ2-1, with D possibly matching TRBD1 (6 bases). This CDR3 spans 14 amino acids. The V gene lost 4 bases and the J gene lost 5 bases, with 13 bases spanning the gap. CDR1 is SGHDT and CDR2 is YYEEEE in the germline V gene. The CDR3 reads CASSVGTTHNEQFL. The CDR3 nucleotides read TGTGCCAGCAGCGTCGGGACAACTCACAATGAGCAGTTCCTC.

This clonotype was seen only once. The gene calls are TRBV5-1 and TRBJ1-1; no clear D. The CDR3 is 13 amino acids. The germline gives CDR1 SGHRS, CDR2 YFSETQ. Trimming pared 7 bases from V and 5 bases from J, leaving 15 bases between. The CDR3 DNA reads TGCGCCAGCCTCCTCGGTCCCAAAACTGAAGCTTTCTTT. Its protein product is CASLLGPKTEAFF. The whole variable domain, remainder taken from reference TRBV5-1 and TRBJ1-1, is KAGVTQTPRYLIKTRGQQVTLSCSPISGHRSVSWYQQTPGQGLQFLFEYFSETQRNKGNFPGRFSGRQFSNSRSEMNVSTLELGDSALYLCASLLGPKTEAFFGQGTRLTVV.

This clonotype was seen ten or more times. The V and J genes are TRBV12-3 or TRBV12-4 and TRBJ1-6; 7 bases match TRBD1. The trim removed 11 bases at V and 5 bases at J, leaving 3 bases unmatched. The CDR3 is 12 residues long. The CDR3 coding sequence is TGTGCCTCCGGGACAGATAATTCACCCCTCCACTTT. This encodes CASGTDNSPLHF.

The gene calls are TRBV19 and TRBJ2-7, with D hard to call. The CDR3 is 14 amino acids. The ends were cut back, 5 bases at V and 3 bases at J, with 14 bases in the middle. Germline V lookup: CDR1 LNHDA, CDR2 SQIVND (reference sequence). The CDR3 here is CASSVGPPNYEQYF. Here the CDR3 DNA reads TGTGCCAGTAGTGTGGGCCCACCTAACTACGAGCAGTACTTC.

This clonotype was observed many times. This rearrangement joins TRBV20-1 to TRBJ1-1; 9 nucleotides line up with TRBD1. With V trimmed by 6 bases and J by 5 bases, 10 bases remained unmatched. Germline CDR1 DFQATT, CDR2 SNEGSKA (reference sequence). CDR3 size: 14 residues. The DNA for the CDR3 is TGCAGTGCCATACTGGCGGACAGGGGAACTGAAGCTTTCTTT. Its protein product is CSAILADRGTEAFF.

The V gene is TRBV20-1, the J gene TRBJ2-1; 10 bases line up with TRBD2. The CDR3 extends over 16 amino acids. V was pared by 1 base and J by 8 bases, with 11 bases of the junction left unmatched. Germline V lookup: CDR1 DFQATT, CDR2 SNEGSKA (reference sequence). CDR3 residues: CSARARTSGTIYEQFF. DNA of the CDR3: TGCAGTGCTAGAGCCAGGACTAGCGGCACGATTTATGAGCAGTTCTTC.